This T cell receptor beta chain was recovered during a study of response to subunit inactivated influenza vaccine. J was trimmed by 4 bases and V by 5 bases; bases with no gene match: 6. The CDR3 totals 15 residues. Germline CDR1 KGHDR, CDR2 SFDVKD. TCRdb re-analysed the RT-PCR reads in MiXCR, keeping a single row per CDR3 protein. The table includes about 540,000 distinct CDR3 sequences, approximately 22% detected once. These data were also reused for a study on T cells expressing NK-cell markers. From that report: cDNA encoding TCR beta was synthesized via 5'RACE template switching incorporating UMIs. Seven HCMV-seropositive donors and one seronegative donor made up the eight sequenced donors. It is unclear if expanded NKG2C-expressing clones target HCMV antigens.

V is TRBV24-1 and J is TRBJ1-5; TRBD1 matches 8 bases. The TCR was taken from a man aged 50 to 59 who received an inactivated influenza vaccine. The sample here was CD4+ T cells sorted from PBMCs, taken roughly 12 days after vaccination. For the CDR3, the DNA is TGTGCCACCAGTGCCAGGGGGCCCATGAATCAGCCCCAGCATTTT. Its translation is CATSARGPMNQPQHF.